This entry concerns a single T cell receptor (beta chain). TCRdb keeps only in-frame clones here, not all; method: immunoSEQ multiplex PCR. The data hold tens of thousands of clones, with more than 60% observed a single time. This entry is derived from a study of blood T cell repertoires in COVID-19. This CDR3 has 19 amino acids. V was shortened by 10 bases and J by 2 bases, with 32 bases between the two germline ends. Germline loops: CDR1 MDHEN, CDR2 SYDVKM. Sequenced sample: peripheral blood. This clonotype originated in a human donor in a cohort sampled during active COVID-19. V usage is TRBV28 and J usage is TRBJ1-2, with D possibly being TRBD1 (5 bases). The CDR3, as DNA: TGTGCCACCCGACGGAGGGGACTTCGGGGCAGAACAACAAACTATGGCTACACCTTC. This sequence encodes CATRRRGLRGRTTNYGYTF.